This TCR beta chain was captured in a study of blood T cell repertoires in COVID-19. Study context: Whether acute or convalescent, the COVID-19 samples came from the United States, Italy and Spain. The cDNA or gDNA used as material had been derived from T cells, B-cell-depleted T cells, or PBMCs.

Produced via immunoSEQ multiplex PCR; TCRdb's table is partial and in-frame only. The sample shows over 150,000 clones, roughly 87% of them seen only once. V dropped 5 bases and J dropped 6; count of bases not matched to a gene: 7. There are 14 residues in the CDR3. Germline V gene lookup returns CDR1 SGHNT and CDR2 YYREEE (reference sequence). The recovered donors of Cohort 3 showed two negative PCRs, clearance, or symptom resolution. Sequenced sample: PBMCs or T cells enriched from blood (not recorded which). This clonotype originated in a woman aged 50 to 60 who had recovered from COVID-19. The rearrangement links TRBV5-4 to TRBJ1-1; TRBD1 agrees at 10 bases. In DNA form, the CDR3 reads TGTGCCAGCAGGCCTGGACAGGGGGGCGCTGAAGCTTTCTTT. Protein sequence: CASRPGQGGAEAFF.